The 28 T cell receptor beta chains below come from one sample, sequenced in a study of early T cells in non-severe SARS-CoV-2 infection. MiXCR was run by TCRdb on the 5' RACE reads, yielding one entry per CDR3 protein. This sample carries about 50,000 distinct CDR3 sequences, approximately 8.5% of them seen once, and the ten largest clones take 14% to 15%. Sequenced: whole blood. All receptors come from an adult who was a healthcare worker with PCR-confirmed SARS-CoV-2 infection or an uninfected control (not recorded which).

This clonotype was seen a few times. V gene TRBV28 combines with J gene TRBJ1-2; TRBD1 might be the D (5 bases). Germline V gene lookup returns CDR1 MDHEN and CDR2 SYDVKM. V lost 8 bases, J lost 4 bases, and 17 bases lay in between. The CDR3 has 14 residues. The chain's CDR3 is CASRDAGFPYGYTF. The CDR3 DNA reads TGTGCCAGCCGAGACGCAGGGTTTCCCTATGGCTACACCTTC.

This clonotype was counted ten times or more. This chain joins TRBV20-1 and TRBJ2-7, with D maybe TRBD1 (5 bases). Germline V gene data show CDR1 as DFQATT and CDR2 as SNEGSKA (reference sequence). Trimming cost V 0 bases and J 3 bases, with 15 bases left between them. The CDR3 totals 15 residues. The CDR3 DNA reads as TGCAGTGCTAGAGATGTGGACAAGGTCGACTACGAGCAGTACTTC. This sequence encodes CSARDVDKVDYEQYF.

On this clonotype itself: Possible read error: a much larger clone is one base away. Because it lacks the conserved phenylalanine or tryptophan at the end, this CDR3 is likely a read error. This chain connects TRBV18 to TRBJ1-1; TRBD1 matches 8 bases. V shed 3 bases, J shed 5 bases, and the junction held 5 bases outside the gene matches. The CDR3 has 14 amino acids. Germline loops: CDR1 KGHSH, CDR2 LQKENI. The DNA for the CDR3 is TGTGCCAGCTCACCCGACAGGGGAGATACTGAAGCTTTCCTT. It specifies CASSPDRGDTEAFL.

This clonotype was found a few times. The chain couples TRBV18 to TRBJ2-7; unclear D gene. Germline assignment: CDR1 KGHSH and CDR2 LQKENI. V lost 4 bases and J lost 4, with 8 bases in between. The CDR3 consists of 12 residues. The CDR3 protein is CASSLERYEQYF. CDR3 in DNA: TGTGCCAGCTCACTCGAGAGGTACGAGCAGTACTTC.

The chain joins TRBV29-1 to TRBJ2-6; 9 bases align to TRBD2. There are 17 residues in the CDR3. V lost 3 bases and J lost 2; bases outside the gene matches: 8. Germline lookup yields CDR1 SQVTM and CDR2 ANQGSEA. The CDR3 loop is CSVESGGRATGANVLTF. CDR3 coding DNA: TGCAGCGTTGAGTCTGGCGGGAGGGCCACTGGGGCCAACGTCCTGACTTTC.

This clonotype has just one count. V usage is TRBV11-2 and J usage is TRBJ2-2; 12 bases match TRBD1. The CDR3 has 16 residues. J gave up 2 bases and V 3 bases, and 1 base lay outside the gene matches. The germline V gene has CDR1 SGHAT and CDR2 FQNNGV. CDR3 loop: CASSLGTGGNTGELFF. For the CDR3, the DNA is TGTGCCAGCAGCTTGGGGACAGGGGGCAACACCGGGGAGCTGTTTTTT.

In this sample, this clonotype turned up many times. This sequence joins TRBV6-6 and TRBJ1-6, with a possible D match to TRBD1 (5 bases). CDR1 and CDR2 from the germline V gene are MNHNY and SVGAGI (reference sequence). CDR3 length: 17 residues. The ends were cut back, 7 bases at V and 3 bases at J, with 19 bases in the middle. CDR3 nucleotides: TGTGCCAGCATCCGGGACCCTTCAGGGCTCTATAATTCACCCCTCCACTTT. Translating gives CASIRDPSGLYNSPLHF.

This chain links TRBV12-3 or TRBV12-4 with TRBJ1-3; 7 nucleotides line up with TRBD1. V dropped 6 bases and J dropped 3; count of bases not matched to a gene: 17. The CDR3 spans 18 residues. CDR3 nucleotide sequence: TGTGCCAGCAGCCAACACCCAGGGACAGCGATTAATGGAAACACCATATATTTT. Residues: CASSQHPGTAINGNTIYF.

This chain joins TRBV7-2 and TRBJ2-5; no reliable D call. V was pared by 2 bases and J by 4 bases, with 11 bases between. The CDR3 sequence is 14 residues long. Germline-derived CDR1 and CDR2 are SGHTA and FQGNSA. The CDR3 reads CASSLSRSRETQYF. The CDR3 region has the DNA TGTGCCAGCAGCTTATCGAGGAGCCGAGAGACCCAGTACTTC.

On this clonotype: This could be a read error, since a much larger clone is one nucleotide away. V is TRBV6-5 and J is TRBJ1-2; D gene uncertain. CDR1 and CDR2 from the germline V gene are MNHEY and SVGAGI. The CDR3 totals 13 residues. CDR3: CASSPSDNYGYIF. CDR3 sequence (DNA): TGTGCCAGCAGTCCTTCGGATAACTATGGCTACATCTTC.

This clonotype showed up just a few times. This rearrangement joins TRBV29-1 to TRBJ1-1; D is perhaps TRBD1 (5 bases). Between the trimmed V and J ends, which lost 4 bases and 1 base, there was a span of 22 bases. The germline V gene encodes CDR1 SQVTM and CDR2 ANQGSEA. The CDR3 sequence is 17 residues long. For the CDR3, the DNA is TGCAGCGTTGCGAAGAGGGTTTTGGGGCACCCGAACACTGAAGCTTTCTTT. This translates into CSVAKRVLGHPNTEAFF.

CDR3 sequence (DNA): TGTGCCAGCAGGTTTCACTACCAAGAGACCCAGTACTTC. Its translation is CASRFHYQETQYF. The chain combines TRBV5-4 with TRBJ2-5; D not certain. With 5 bases removed from V and 0 bases from J, the gap between germline ends came to 8 bases. The germline CDR1 and CDR2 sequences are SGHNT and YYREEE (reference sequence). The CDR3 covers 13 residues.

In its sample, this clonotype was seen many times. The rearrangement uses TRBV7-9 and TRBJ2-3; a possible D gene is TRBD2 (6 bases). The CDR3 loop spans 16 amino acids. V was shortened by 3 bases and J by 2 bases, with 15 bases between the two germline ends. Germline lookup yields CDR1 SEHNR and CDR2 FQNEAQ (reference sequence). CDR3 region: CASSFHVGGPTDTQYF. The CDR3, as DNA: TGTGCCAGCAGCTTCCACGTCGGGGGACCCACAGATACGCAGTATTTT.

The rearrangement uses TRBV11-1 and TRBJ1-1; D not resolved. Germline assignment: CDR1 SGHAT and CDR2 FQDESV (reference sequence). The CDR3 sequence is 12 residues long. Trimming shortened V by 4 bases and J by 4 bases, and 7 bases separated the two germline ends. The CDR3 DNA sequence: TGTGCCAGCAGCTCCCTAAGCACTGAAGCTTTCTTT. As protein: CASSSLSTEAFF.

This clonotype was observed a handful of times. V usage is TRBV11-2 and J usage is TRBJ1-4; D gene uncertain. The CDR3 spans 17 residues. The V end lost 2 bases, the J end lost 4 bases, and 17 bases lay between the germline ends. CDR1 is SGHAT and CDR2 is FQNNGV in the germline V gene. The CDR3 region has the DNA TGTGCCAGCAGCTTATCCCCAAGGCGCACCGATAATGAAAAACTGTTTTTT. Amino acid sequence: CASSLSPRRTDNEKLFF.

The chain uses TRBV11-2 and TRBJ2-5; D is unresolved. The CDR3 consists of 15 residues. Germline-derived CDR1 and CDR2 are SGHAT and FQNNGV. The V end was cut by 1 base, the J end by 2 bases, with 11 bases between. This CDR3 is CASSLATGRQETQYF. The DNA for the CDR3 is TGTGCCAGCAGCTTAGCCACCGGACGGCAAGAGACCCAGTACTTC.

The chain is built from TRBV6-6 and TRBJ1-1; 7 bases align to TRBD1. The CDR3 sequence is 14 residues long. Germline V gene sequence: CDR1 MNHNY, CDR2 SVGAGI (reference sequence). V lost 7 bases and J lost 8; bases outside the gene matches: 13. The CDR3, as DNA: TGTGCCAGCACGGGACAGATTTTGTATATGGAAGCTTTCTTT. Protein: CASTGQILYMEAFF.

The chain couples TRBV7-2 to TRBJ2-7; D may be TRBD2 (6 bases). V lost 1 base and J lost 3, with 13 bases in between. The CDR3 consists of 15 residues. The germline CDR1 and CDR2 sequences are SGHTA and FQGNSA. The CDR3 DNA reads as TGTGCCAGCAGCTTAGAGGGCCTAGCGATCTACGAGCAGTACTTC. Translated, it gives CASSLEGLAIYEQYF.

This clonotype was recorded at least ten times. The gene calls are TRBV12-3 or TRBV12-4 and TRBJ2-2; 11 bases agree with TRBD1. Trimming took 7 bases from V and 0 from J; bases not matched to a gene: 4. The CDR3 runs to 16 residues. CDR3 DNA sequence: TGTGCCAGCATTAGGACAGGGGGCACGAACACCGGGGAGCTGTTTTTT. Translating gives CASIRTGGTNTGELFF.

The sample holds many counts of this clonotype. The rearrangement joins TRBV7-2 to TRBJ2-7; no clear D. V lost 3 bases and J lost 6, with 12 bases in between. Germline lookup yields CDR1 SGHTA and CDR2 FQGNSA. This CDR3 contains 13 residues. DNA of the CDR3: TGTGCCAGCAGCTTGGGCCCCTCGCGCGAGCAGTACTTC. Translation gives CASSLGPSREQYF. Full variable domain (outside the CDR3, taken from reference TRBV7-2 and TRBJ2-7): GAGVSQSPSNKVTEKGKDVELRCDPISGHTALYWYRQSLGQGLEFLIYFQGNSAPDKSGLPSDRFSAERTGGSVSTLTIQRTQQEDSAVYLCASSLGPSREQYFGPGTRLTVT.

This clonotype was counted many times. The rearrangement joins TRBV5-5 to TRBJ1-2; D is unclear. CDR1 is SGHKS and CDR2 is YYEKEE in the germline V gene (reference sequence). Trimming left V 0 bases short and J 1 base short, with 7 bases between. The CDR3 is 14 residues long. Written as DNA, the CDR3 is TGTGCCAGCAGCTTGGCATCAAATAACTATGGCTACACCTTC. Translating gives CASSLASNNYGYTF.

CDR3 sequence: CASSSRTVSYEQYF. The DNA for the CDR3 is TGTGCCAGCAGTTCCCGGACCGTCTCCTACGAGCAGTACTTC. The chain recombines TRBV12-3 or TRBV12-4 with TRBJ2-7; D remains unclear. CDR3 size: 14 residues. The V end was cut by 4 bases, the J end by 0 bases, with 10 bases between.

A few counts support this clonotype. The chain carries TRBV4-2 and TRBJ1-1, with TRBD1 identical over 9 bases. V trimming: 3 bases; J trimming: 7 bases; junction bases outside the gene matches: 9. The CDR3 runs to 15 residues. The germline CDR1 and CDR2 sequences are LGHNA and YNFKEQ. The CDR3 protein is CASSQDGQGRNEAFF. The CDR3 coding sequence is TGTGCCAGCAGCCAGGATGGACAGGGGAGAAATGAAGCTTTCTTT.

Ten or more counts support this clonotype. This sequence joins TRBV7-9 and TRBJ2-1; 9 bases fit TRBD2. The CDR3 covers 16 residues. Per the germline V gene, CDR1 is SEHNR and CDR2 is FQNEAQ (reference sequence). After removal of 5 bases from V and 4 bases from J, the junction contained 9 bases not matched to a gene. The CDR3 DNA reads TGTGCCAGCAGCACCCCGAGCGGGAGGCCTTACAATGAGCAGTTCTTC. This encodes CASSTPSGRPYNEQFF.

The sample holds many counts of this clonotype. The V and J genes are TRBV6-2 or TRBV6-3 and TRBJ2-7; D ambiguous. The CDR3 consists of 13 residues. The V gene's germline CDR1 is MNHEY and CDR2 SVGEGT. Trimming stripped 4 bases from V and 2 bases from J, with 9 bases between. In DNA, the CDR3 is TGTGCCAGCAGTTCGGACGGTACCTACGAGCAGTACTTC. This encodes CASSSDGTYEQYF.

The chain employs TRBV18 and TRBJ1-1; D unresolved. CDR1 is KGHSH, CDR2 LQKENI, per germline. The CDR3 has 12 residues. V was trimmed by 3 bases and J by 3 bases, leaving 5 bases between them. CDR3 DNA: TGTGCCAGCTCACCCCGGGACACTGAAGCTTTCTTT. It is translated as CASSPRDTEAFF.

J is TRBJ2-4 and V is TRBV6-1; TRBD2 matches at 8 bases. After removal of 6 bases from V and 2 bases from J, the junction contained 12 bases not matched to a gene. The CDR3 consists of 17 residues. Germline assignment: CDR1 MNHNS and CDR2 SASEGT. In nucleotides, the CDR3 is TGTGCCAGCAGGAGGGGAGGGACTAGTGGGACCAAAAACATTCAGTACTTC. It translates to CASRRGGTSGTKNIQYF.

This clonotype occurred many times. The CDR3 coding sequence is TGTGCCAGCAGTGCCTCAAGATCTCCGGCGGGTGAGCAGTTCTTC. It specifies CASSASRSPAGEQFF. The chain recombines TRBV6-1 with TRBJ2-1, with D perhaps matching TRBD2 (5 bases). Trimming took off 4 bases at V and 9 bases at J, with 19 bases between the two ends. CDR3 size: 15 residues. Per germline, CDR1 MNHNS and CDR2 SASEGT.